The 16 T cell receptor beta chains below were found in one sample sequenced in a study of Graves' ophthalmopathy and Graves' hyperthyroidism (dated 2018 in TCRdb). TCRdb shows the sequencer as Illumina HiSeq 2000. For repertoire sequencing, TCR beta CDR3 regions were amplified from RNA transcripts. The first round was an RT-PCR using HTBI primers with the Qiagen OneStep RT-PCR kit, and this first round was followed by a second-round multiplex PCR, then size selection and purification. The public reads were quality trimmed at Q25 with fastp and then assembled into clones with MiXCR by TCRdb, keeping productive beta chains. Every CDR3 protein is listed once, alongside the most common genes and DNA of its rows. The sample yields 740,000 or so distinct CDR3 sequences; about 44% were counted once. The ten largest clonotypes hold approximately 43% of the sample. Input material: peripheral blood. The receptors here all came from an adult man with Graves' ophthalmopathy.

This clonotype was counted at least ten times. CDR3 protein: CSVGTGPTYEQYF. Written as DNA, the CDR3 is TGCAGCGTTGGGACAGGGCCTACCTACGAGCAGTACTTC. The chain combines TRBV29-1 with TRBJ2-7; TRBD1 matches 8 bases. In germline, CDR1 is SQVTM, CDR2 ANQGSEA. The CDR3 spans 13 residues. V shed 4 bases and J 2 bases; nucleotides not matched to a gene: 4.

In its sample, this clonotype was seen many times. The chain combines TRBV5-6 with TRBJ1-2; no reliable D call. Germline lookup yields CDR1 SGHDT and CDR2 YYEEEE. CDR3 size: 14 residues. Trimming left V 5 bases short and J 8 bases short, with 19 bases between. The CDR3 sequence: CASRASGLGRGYTF. The CDR3, as DNA: TGTGCCAGCAGGGCCAGTGGCCTTGGGCGCGGCTACACCTTC.

This clonotype was observed a few times. The rearrangement uses TRBV20-1 and TRBJ1-1, with D possibly matching TRBD1 (5 bases). This CDR3 spans 13 amino acids. V lost 3 bases, J lost 1 base, and 9 bases lay in between. Germline V lookup: CDR1 DFQATT, CDR2 SNEGSKA (reference sequence). The CDR3 DNA sequence: TGCAGTGCTAGCACCGGGACGAACACTGAAGCTTTCTTT. This sequence encodes CSASTGTNTEAFF.

This clonotype has more than one count but fewer than ten. V usage is TRBV20-1 and J usage is TRBJ1-1, with unresolved D. Trimming stripped 5 bases from V and 7 bases from J, with 11 bases between. Germline V gene sequence: CDR1 DFQATT, CDR2 SNEGSKA (reference sequence). The CDR3 is 11 residues long. Written as DNA, the CDR3 is TGCAGTGCTCCTAGACGGCGTGAAGCTTTCTTT. Its protein product is CSAPRRREAFF.

This clonotype was observed at least ten times. The chain couples TRBV2 to TRBJ1-1; D is unresolved. The CDR3 is 14 residues long. The germline V and J ends were trimmed by 4 bases and 1 base, with 10 bases remaining between them. Germline V lookup: CDR1 SNHLY, CDR2 FYNNEI. This CDR3 reads CASSVASSNTEAFF. As DNA, the CDR3 is TGTGCCAGCAGTGTTGCCAGTTCGAACACTGAAGCTTTCTTT.

To note about this clonotype: The DNA is omitted, as the CDR3 cannot be located on it reliably, and the CDR3 follows TCRdb's listing. The rearrangement joins TRBV5-4 to TRBJ2-2; TRBD1 reflects the table's D call only, with no check against the DNA. In germline, CDR1 is SGHNT, CDR2 YYREEE (reference sequence). The CDR3 is made up of 19 amino acids, end residues included. CDR3 in amino acids: CASSLALGQGGRTPGSCFF.

Concerning this clonotype: A much larger clone differs from this one at a single base, so this may be a read error. The rearrangement uses TRBV2 and TRBJ2-7; D unclear. V was pared by 8 bases and J by 9 bases, with 14 bases between. The CDR3 extends over 11 amino acids. Germline V gene sequence: CDR1 SNHLY, CDR2 FYNNEI. CDR3 nucleotides: TGTGCCAGCGAGCAGTCGCACGGGCAGTACTTC. Translated, it gives CASEQSHGQYF.

The chain joins TRBV20-1 to TRBJ2-7; 9 nucleotides line up with TRBD1. Germline V CDR1 and CDR2: DFQATT, SNEGSKA (reference sequence). V trimming: 3 bases; J trimming: 0 bases; junction bases outside the gene matches: 9. CDR3 length: 16 residues. The CDR3 nucleotides are TGCAGTGCTAGTTCAGCAAGGACAGGGGACTCCTACGAGCAGTACTTC. This codes for CSASSARTGDSYEQYF.

A note on this clonotype: This may stem from a read error, because a much larger clone lies one nucleotide away. The chain joins TRBV2 to TRBJ1-4, with a tentative D call TRBD1 (5 bases). The CDR3 has 14 amino acids. Per germline, CDR1 SNHLY and CDR2 FYNNEI. CDR3 sequence: CAGSDGRGREKLFF. CDR3 coding DNA: TGTGCCGGCAGTGATGGGAGGGGTCGTGAAAAACTGTTTTTT.

The chain couples TRBV29-1 to TRBJ2-7; TRBD2 matches at 7 bases. V shed 2 bases and J 7 bases; nucleotides not matched to a gene: 8. Germline CDR1 SQVTM, CDR2 ANQGSEA. This CDR3 region has 13 residues. CDR3 DNA sequence: TGCAGCGTTGAACGGGGGGTAGACAATGAGCAGTACTTC. The encoded protein is CSVERGVDNEQYF.

Points on this clonotype: One end of the junction does not line up with germline, which may come from a read error. DNA for the CDR3: TGCAGCGTCGAAGGGACAGGGCCGAATTCACCCCTCCACTTT. Amino acid sequence: CSVEGTGPNSPLHF. This sequence joins TRBV29-1 and TRBJ1-6; 9 bases fit TRBD1. This CDR3 has 14 amino acids. Germline V gene lookup returns CDR1 SQVTM and CDR2 ANQGSEA.

A note on this clonotype: This could be a read error, since a much larger clone is one nucleotide away. The chain links TRBV25-1 to TRBJ1-6; 9 bases are a match to TRBD1. V was pared by 5 bases and J by 8 bases, with 7 bases of the junction left unmatched. Germline assignment: CDR1 MGHDK and CDR2 SYGVNS. The CDR3 sequence is 15 residues long. The CDR3 DNA reads as TGTGCCAGCAGTCATTCGGGACAGGGATATTCACCCCTCCACTTT. This translates into CASSHSGQGYSPLHF. Drawing the rest from reference TRBV25-1 and TRBJ1-6, the complete variable domain is EADIYQTPRYLVIGTGKKITLECSQTMGHDKMYWYQQDPGMELHLIHYSYGVNSTEKGDLSSESTVSRIRTEHFPLTLESARPSHTSQYLCASSHSGQGYSPLHFGNGTRLTVT.

This clonotype was counted many times. This chain uses TRBV2 with TRBJ1-2, with D possibly TRBD1 on 5 matching bases. The CDR3 sequence is 12 residues long. From germline, CDR1 is SNHLY and CDR2 FYNNEI. The ends were cut back, 6 bases at V and 5 bases at J, with 10 bases in the middle. The CDR3 here is CASSQGDYGYTF. The CDR3, as DNA: TGTGCCAGCAGCCAAGGGGATTATGGCTACACCTTC.

This clonotype was counted between two and nine times. The chain has TRBV6-5 and TRBJ2-5; possibly TRBD2 for D (7 bases). Judging by the DNA end, TRBJ2-7 fits better; the J call may be wrong. This CDR3 has 14 amino acids. CDR1 is MNHEY and CDR2 is SVGAGI in the germline V gene. CDR3 in amino acids: CASSYERGGYEQYF. In DNA, the CDR3 is TGTGCCAGCAGTTACGAGAGGGGGGGCTACGAGCAGTACTTC.

The chain has TRBV5-1 and TRBJ1-1; 7 nucleotides agree with TRBD1. Germline CDR1 and CDR2: SGHRS and YFSETQ. The J segment lost 3 bases and the V segment lost 0 bases, leaving 8 bases of the junction unmatched. The CDR3 is 16 residues long. The CDR3 is CASSLASTGRDTEAFF. The CDR3 DNA sequence: TGCGCCAGCAGCTTGGCCTCGACAGGGAGGGACACTGAAGCTTTCTTT.

This clonotype appeared a few times. The genes are TRBV2 and TRBJ1-5, with TRBD1 matching 10 bases. This CDR3 is 14 amino acids long. CDR1 and CDR2 (germline): SNHLY, FYNNEI. J lost 7 bases, V lost 6 bases, and 6 bases had no gene match. The CDR3 loop is CASRTGGAGQPQHF. CDR3 nucleotides: TGTGCCAGCAGGACAGGGGGCGCGGGGCAGCCCCAGCATTTT.